These T cell receptor beta chains were read from a single sample in a study of blood T cell repertoires in COVID-19. TCRdb's copy holds only in-frame clones and misses some; the assay was immunoSEQ multiplex PCR. Of about 140,000 clones listed, about four fifths are singletons. The material sequenced was peripheral blood. These receptors were taken from a woman aged 55-75 years with acute or convalescent COVID-19. Each CDR3 is given with its conserved first and last residue. The order of the fields is J gene, V gene, clone size, CDR3 length, D gene, CDR3 protein, CDR3 DNA. The D gene is left open where the match is weak. Rows give clone size only sometimes, using once, few, many, or a class for an expanded clone.

j_gene: TRBJ1-4; v_gene: TRBV5-1; abundance: -; len: 15; d_gene: -; CDR3aa: CASSLSGHPNEKLFF; CDR3nt: TGCGCCAGCAGTTTATCGGGACACCCAAATGAAAAACTGTTTTTT
j_gene: TRBJ1-3; v_gene: TRBV2; abundance: once; len: 13; d_gene: -; CDR3aa: CASDRQTGNTIYF; CDR3nt: TGTGCCAGCGACAGGCAGACTGGAAACACCATATATTTT
j_gene: TRBJ1-2; v_gene: TRBV9; abundance: -; len: 18; d_gene: -; CDR3aa: CASSGVKSDRQTNYGYTF; CDR3nt: TGTGCCAGCAGCGGGGTAAAGTCTGACAGGCAAACTAACTATGGCTACACCTTC
j_gene: TRBJ1-3; v_gene: TRBV7-9; abundance: -; len: 17; d_gene: TRBD1; CDR3aa: CASSWFGTGHQTDTIYF; CDR3nt: TGTGCCAGCAGCTGGTTCGGGACAGGGCATCAGACGGACACCATATATTTT
j_gene: TRBJ2-1; v_gene: TRBV12-3/TRBV12-4; abundance: -; len: 12; d_gene: -; CDR3aa: CAAGAETDEQFF; CDR3nt: TGTGCCGCTGGAGCGGAAACGGATGAGCAGTTCTTC
j_gene: TRBJ1-2; v_gene: TRBV29-1; abundance: -; len: 10; d_gene: -; CDR3aa: CSVLAYGYTF; CDR3nt: TGCAGCGTACTTGCCTATGGCTACACCTTC
j_gene: TRBJ1-5; v_gene: TRBV6-2/TRBV6-3; abundance: -; len: 16; d_gene: TRBD1; CDR3aa: CASSGLGTGGLQPQHF; CDR3nt: TGTGCCAGCAGTGGACTCGGAACAGGGGGCCTACAGCCCCAGCATTTT
j_gene: TRBJ1-2; v_gene: TRBV24-1; abundance: few; len: 11; d_gene: -; CDR3aa: CATSDFLGYTF; CDR3nt: TGTGCCACCAGTGATTTCTTGGGCTACACCTTC
j_gene: TRBJ2-4; v_gene: TRBV19; abundance: once; len: 15; d_gene: TRBD1; CDR3aa: CASSPGGLRKNIQYF; CDR3nt: TGTGCCAGTAGCCCAGGGGGTTTAAGAAAAAACATTCAGTACTTC
j_gene: TRBJ1-1; v_gene: TRBV28; abundance: few; len: 12; d_gene: -; CDR3aa: CASSFGWTEAFF; CDR3nt: TGTGCCAGCAGTTTCGGTTGGACTGAAGCTTTCTTT
j_gene: TRBJ2-6; v_gene: TRBV5-1; abundance: -; len: 17; d_gene: -; CDR3aa: CASSWMALASGANVLTF; CDR3nt: TGCGCCAGCAGCTGGATGGCCTTAGCTTCTGGGGCCAACGTCCTGACTTTC
j_gene: TRBJ1-2; v_gene: TRBV24-1; abundance: once; len: 13; d_gene: -; CDR3aa: CATSDFFGGGYTF; CDR3nt: TGTGCCACCAGTGATTTTTTCGGGGGTGGCTACACCTTC
j_gene: TRBJ2-7; v_gene: TRBV5-4; abundance: -; len: 15; d_gene: -; CDR3aa: CASSFSGGSSYEQYF; CDR3nt: TGTGCCAGCAGCTTTAGCGGAGGCAGCTCCTACGAGCAGTACTTC
j_gene: TRBJ1-2; v_gene: TRBV5-1; abundance: once; len: 14; d_gene: -; CDR3aa: CASSLALREEGYTF; CDR3nt: TGCGCCAGCAGCTTGGCCCTCAGGGAGGAAGGCTACACCTTC
j_gene: TRBJ2-4; v_gene: TRBV5-4; abundance: once; len: 14; d_gene: -; CDR3aa: CASSAPGEKNIQYF; CDR3nt: TGTGCCAGCAGCGCACCAGGGGAAAAAAACATTCAGTACTTC
j_gene: TRBJ1-1; v_gene: TRBV7-8; abundance: -; len: 15; d_gene: TRBD1; CDR3aa: CASSLTGGANTEAFF; CDR3nt: TGTGCCAGCAGTCTAACAGGGGGCGCGAACACTGAAGCTTTCTTT
j_gene: TRBJ2-1; v_gene: TRBV19; abundance: -; len: 16; d_gene: TRBD2; CDR3aa: CASTPNPSGSYNEQFF; CDR3nt: TGTGCCAGTACCCCCAACCCTAGCGGCTCCTACAATGAGCAGTTCTTC
j_gene: TRBJ2-6; v_gene: TRBV18; abundance: -; len: 18; d_gene: -; CDR3aa: CASLDRGEAGGGANVLTF; CDR3nt: TGTGCCAGCCTCGACAGGGGAGAAGCGGGAGGTGGGGCCAACGTCCTGACTTTC
j_gene: TRBJ1-1; v_gene: TRBV27; abundance: -; len: 15; d_gene: TRBD1; CDR3aa: CASSLSGTGNTEAFF; CDR3nt: TGTGCCAGCAGTTTATCCGGGACAGGGAACACTGAAGCTTTCTTT
j_gene: TRBJ2-7; v_gene: TRBV28; abundance: few; len: 14; d_gene: -; CDR3aa: CASRALTPLYEQYF; CDR3nt: TGTGCCAGCAGGGCCCTTACCCCGTTGTACGAGCAGTACTTC
j_gene: TRBJ2-7; v_gene: TRBV7-2; abundance: -; len: 13; d_gene: -; CDR3aa: CASSREPYHEQYF; CDR3nt: TGTGCCAGCAGCCGAGAGCCGTACCACGAGCAGTACTTC
j_gene: TRBJ2-7; v_gene: TRBV10-3; abundance: -; len: 12; d_gene: -; CDR3aa: CAISEVAYEQYF; CDR3nt: TGTGCCATCAGTGAGGTAGCCTACGAGCAGTACTTC
j_gene: TRBJ2-5; v_gene: TRBV27; abundance: once; len: 13; d_gene: TRBD1; CDR3aa: CASRGDRQETQYF; CDR3nt: TGTGCCAGCAGGGGGGACAGGCAAGAGACCCAGTACTTC
j_gene: TRBJ1-2; v_gene: TRBV2; abundance: -; len: 12; d_gene: -; CDR3aa: CASSEGPDGYTF; CDR3nt: TGTGCCAGCAGTGAAGGGCCCGATGGCTACACCTTC
j_gene: TRBJ2-7; v_gene: TRBV28; abundance: many; len: 16; d_gene: TRBD1; CDR3aa: CASSGRQGERMYEQYF; CDR3nt: TGTGCCAGCAGTGGACGACAGGGGGAAAGGATGTACGAGCAGTACTTC
j_gene: TRBJ2-3; v_gene: TRBV27; abundance: -; len: 15; d_gene: -; CDR3aa: CASSSPGLSTDTQYF; CDR3nt: TGTGCCAGCAGCTCCCCGGGACTTAGCACAGATACGCAGTATTTT
j_gene: TRBJ2-1; v_gene: TRBV30; abundance: -; len: 15; d_gene: -; CDR3aa: CAWNQTEHSYNEQFF; CDR3nt: TGTGCCTGGAACCAGACGGAGCACTCCTACAATGAGCAGTTCTTC
j_gene: TRBJ2-7; v_gene: TRBV7-8; abundance: -; len: 14; d_gene: -; CDR3aa: CASSLASNSYEQYF; CDR3nt: TGTGCCAGCAGCTTAGCCTCTAATTCCTACGAGCAGTACTTC
j_gene: TRBJ2-1; v_gene: TRBV27; abundance: -; len: 16; d_gene: TRBD2; CDR3aa: CASSPNGLAGKGEQFF; CDR3nt: TGTGCCAGCAGCCCCAACGGCCTAGCGGGAAAGGGTGAGCAGTTCTTC
j_gene: TRBJ2-1; v_gene: TRBV11-3; abundance: -; len: 15; d_gene: TRBD1; CDR3aa: CASSTGTGGYNEQFF; CDR3nt: TGTGCCAGCAGCACCGGGACAGGGGGGTACAATGAGCAGTTCTTC
j_gene: TRBJ2-3; v_gene: TRBV3-1/TRBV3-2; abundance: -; len: 16; d_gene: TRBD2; CDR3aa: CASSPSTSGRFNTQYF; CDR3nt: TGTGCCAGCAGCCCTTCGACTAGCGGGAGATTTAATACGCAGTATTTT
j_gene: TRBJ2-1; v_gene: TRBV7-3; abundance: -; len: 15; d_gene: TRBD2; CDR3aa: CASSSTSGTDNEQFF; CDR3nt: TGTGCCAGCAGCTCGACTAGCGGGACTGACAATGAGCAGTTCTTC
j_gene: TRBJ1-1; v_gene: TRBV19; abundance: -; len: 15; d_gene: -; CDR3aa: CASSLGGFEATEAFF; CDR3nt: TGTGCCAGTTCATTGGGGGGTTTCGAGGCCACTGAAGCTTTCTTT
j_gene: TRBJ1-1; v_gene: TRBV5-5; abundance: -; len: 14; d_gene: -; CDR3aa: CASSLWAPNTEAFF; CDR3nt: TGTGCCAGCAGCTTATGGGCCCCGAACACTGAAGCTTTCTTT
j_gene: TRBJ1-5; v_gene: TRBV7-2; abundance: once; len: 14; d_gene: -; CDR3aa: CASSLVTVNQPQHF; CDR3nt: TGTGCCAGCAGCTTAGTGACAGTCAATCAGCCCCAGCATTTT
j_gene: TRBJ2-2; v_gene: TRBV4-1; abundance: -; len: 16; d_gene: TRBD2; CDR3aa: CASSPPRGRAAGELFF; CDR3nt: TGCGCCAGCAGTCCCCCTCGAGGGAGGGCTGCCGGGGAGCTGTTTTTT
j_gene: TRBJ1-3; v_gene: TRBV10-3; abundance: -; len: 15; d_gene: TRBD1; CDR3aa: CAISGQGKTGNTIYF; CDR3nt: TGTGCCATCAGTGGACAGGGCAAAACTGGAAACACCATATATTTT
j_gene: TRBJ1-1; v_gene: TRBV28; abundance: -; len: 12; d_gene: -; CDR3aa: CASSLSSLQAFF; CDR3nt: TGTGCCAGCAGTTTAAGTAGTCTCCAAGCTTTCTTT
j_gene: TRBJ1-3; v_gene: TRBV6-5; abundance: -; len: 14; d_gene: -; CDR3aa: CASRAGPADGTIYF; CDR3nt: TGTGCCAGCAGGGCGGGACCGGCTGATGGCACCATATATTTT
j_gene: TRBJ1-2; v_gene: TRBV4-1; abundance: -; len: 16; d_gene: -; CDR3aa: CASSQDRGQEIHGYTF; CDR3nt: TGCGCCAGCAGCCAAGATCGAGGCCAAGAAATCCATGGCTACACCTTC
j_gene: TRBJ1-3; v_gene: TRBV6-5; abundance: -; len: 14; d_gene: TRBD1; CDR3aa: CASSRGTGGNTIYF; CDR3nt: TGTGCCAGCAGCCGAGGGACAGGAGGAAACACCATATATTTT
j_gene: TRBJ1-1; v_gene: TRBV30; abundance: -; len: 13; d_gene: TRBD1; CDR3aa: CAWSGQGGTEAFF; CDR3nt: TGTGCCTGGAGCGGGCAGGGGGGCACTGAAGCTTTCTTT
j_gene: TRBJ1-1; v_gene: TRBV11-2; abundance: -; len: 16; d_gene: -; CDR3aa: CASSFLPPSSDTEAFF; CDR3nt: TGTGCCAGCAGCTTCTTACCCCCCTCGTCGGACACTGAAGCTTTCTTT
j_gene: TRBJ2-7; v_gene: TRBV7-8; abundance: -; len: 14; d_gene: TRBD1; CDR3aa: CASSTDRVPYEQYF; CDR3nt: TGTGCCAGCAGCACTGACAGGGTCCCCTACGAGCAGTACTTC
j_gene: TRBJ1-1; v_gene: TRBV6-6; abundance: -; len: 14; d_gene: -; CDR3aa: CASTLMDSRGEAFF; CDR3nt: TGTGCCAGCACTCTCATGGACAGTCGGGGAGAAGCTTTCTTT
j_gene: TRBJ2-2; v_gene: TRBV29-1; abundance: -; len: 12; d_gene: -; CDR3aa: CSVVADTGELFF; CDR3nt: TGCAGCGTTGTAGCGGACACCGGGGAGCTGTTTTTT
j_gene: TRBJ2-7; v_gene: TRBV6-2/TRBV6-3; abundance: -; len: 16; d_gene: TRBD2; CDR3aa: CASSHGGTRGSYEQYF; CDR3nt: TGTGCCAGCAGCCATGGGGGGACTAGAGGTTCCTACGAGCAGTACTTC